A selection of T cell receptor beta chains follows, all from one sample in a study of blood T cell repertoires in COVID-19. This table comes from immunoSEQ multiplex PCR, and its TCRdb copy is limited to in-frame clones, with some not included. This table has 110,000 to 150,000 clones, around 81% appearing once. Source material: peripheral blood. Every receptor here comes from a human donor in a cohort sampled during active COVID-19. Each CDR3 is given with its conserved first and last residue. D genes are given only for firm matches. Clone size is stated in some rows and not others, as once, few, many or a class when expanded.

>-|-|TRBJ2-7|TRBV2
TGTGCCAGCAGACTGGACGGGGGCTACGAGCAGTACTTC
CASRLDGGYEQYF
>few|TRBD1|TRBJ2-7|TRBV7-9
TGTGCCAGCAGTACCCGGGACAGCTGGGAGCAGTACTTC
CASSTRDSWEQYF
>-|TRBD2|TRBJ2-1|TRBV7-3
TGTGCCAGCAGCTTACTATCGGGAGGTGAGCAGTTCTTC
CASSLLSGGEQFF
>-|TRBD2|TRBJ2-7|TRBV6-6
TGTGCCAGCAGTTCCCGAGCTAGCGGGACCCGCTACGAGCAGTACTTC
CASSSRASGTRYEQYF
>once|TRBD1|TRBJ2-7|TRBV6-5
TGTGCCAGCAGCCAAGACAGGGGGTCTTTCGAGCAGTACTTC
CASSQDRGSFEQYF
>-|TRBD1|TRBJ2-7|TRBV18
TGTGCCAGCTCACCGGGACAGGTGAAATCGCAAGGCTACGAGCAGTACTTC
CASSPGQVKSQGYEQYF
>-|TRBD1|TRBJ2-1|TRBV7-6
TGTGCCAGCAGCCTCACCCGGGACAGGGACTACAATGAGCAGTTCTTC
CASSLTRDRDYNEQFF
>-|-|TRBJ1-2|TRBV15
TGTGCCACCAGCAGAGATAGGACTTATGGCTACACCTTC
CATSRDRTYGYTF
>-|-|TRBJ2-7|TRBV19
TGTGCCAGTAGTCCGAGGGGGGGTCGGGAGCAGTACTTC
CASSPRGGREQYF
>once|-|TRBJ2-1|TRBV7-9
TGTGCCAGCAGCCGACTATCCTTATCCGTAAGCTCCTACAATGAGCAGTTCTTC
CASSRLSLSVSSYNEQFF
>-|-|TRBJ2-5|TRBV3-1/TRBV3-2
TGTGCCAGCAGCCACTACCGACTAGGGACTCGACAAGAGACCCAGTACTTC
CASSHYRLGTRQETQYF
>-|TRBD1|TRBJ2-7|TRBV7-2
TGTGCCAGCAGCACCGGGACAGGGGGTCAATACGAGCAGTACTTC
CASSTGTGGQYEQYF
>-|-|TRBJ1-2|TRBV28
TGTGCCAGCAGCCTCAATCCCGAGGGTGGCTACACCTTC
CASSLNPEGGYTF
>-|TRBD2|TRBJ2-1|TRBV6-4
TGTGCCAGCAGTGATCGGGAACTAGCGGGACCCCCTTACAATGAGCAGTTCTTC
CASSDRELAGPPYNEQFF
>once|TRBD1|TRBJ2-1|TRBV15
TGTGCCACCAGCAGAGGACAGGGTCGTTTCAATGAGCAGTTCTTC
CATSRGQGRFNEQFF
>-|-|TRBJ2-7|TRBV5-1
TGCGCCAGCAGCTTGGGAGCACAGTCATCATCCTACGAGCAGTACTTC
CASSLGAQSSSYEQYF
>-|TRBD1|TRBJ2-2|TRBV14
TGTGCCAGCAGCCGACAGACAGGGCGAGGGGAGCTGTTTTTT
CASSRQTGRGELFF
>-|-|TRBJ2-7|TRBV28
TGTGCCAGTACAAGCGGTCCCTACGAGCAGTACTTC
CASTSGPYEQYF
>-|TRBD2|TRBJ2-3|TRBV18
TGTGCCAGCTCACCACAAGGACTAGCGGCGAAGGCGGCAGATACGCAGTATTTT
CASSPQGLAAKAADTQYF
>-|TRBD1|TRBJ1-2|TRBV6-5
TGTGCCAGCAGACGCACAGGGGAAGTTGGTGGCTACACCTTC
CASRRTGEVGGYTF